Detailed here is one TCR beta chain. This clone was picked up one time. There is no known antigen for this receptor. No quality values exist for individual bases; no much larger clone is one base distant. This entry belongs to a study of TIL therapy for anti-PD-1-resistant metastatic lung cancer (dated by TCRdb to the early 2020s). Background on the whole study: Enrolled patients had a median age of almost 55 years (range about 38-80) and a median tumor PD-L1 proportion score of approximately 6%. The cohort was composed predominantly of lung adenocarcinoma, with several EGFR-mutant and two ALK-rearranged tumors included, and half of patients were identified as current or former smokers. A median non-synonymous tumor mutation burden of roughly 1.4 mutations per megabase was determined across the cohort by whole-exome sequencing. T cell receptor beta sequencing of tumor and peripheral blood was used to follow clonotypes across the tumor, the expanded TIL product and serial blood samples. Results the study describes overall, beyond this receptor: Higher clonality and lower diversity were observed in expanded TIL cultures than in baseline intratumoral T cells (median clonality approximately 6.4% vs 31%, p < 0.0001). The study protocol defined all tumor marker inferences as exploratory. Because the cohort was highly selected, with more treatment-naive, never-smoker and oncogene-addicted patients than is typical, generalizability is limited. TIL culture showed high clonal turnover, with many enriched product clones undetected in the baseline tumor, suggesting clonal contraction rather than faithful expansion.

From cysteine to phenylalanine, the CDR3 is 14 amino acids long. Only CDR3 DNA is held: 42 bases, read in frame from base 1. Trimming at the junction amounts to 4 bases on V and 0 bases on J, and the germline ends lie 10 bases apart. CDR1 and CDR2 were assigned from the germline V gene (reference sequence) as GTSNPN and SVGIG. TCR beta CDR3 regions were amplified from genomic DNA with the immunoSEQ v3 hsTCRB kit using bias-controlled multiplex PCR. TCR libraries were sequenced on an Illumina NextSeq 500 to around 2.1 million read pairs for survey level or about 5-6 million for deep level. The authors' analysis ran thus. Clonality was reported by immunoSEQ Analyzer software, which also assigned V, D and J genes and filtered out non-productive sequences. Repertoires were compared using productive Simpson clonality and Morisita overlap index of productive TRB rearrangements between infused TIL and blood. Sourced from immuneACCESS, this table was stored by TCRdb with only in-frame sequences that have V and J called. A share of the clones is absent; for the studies checked, an unresolved V gene accounts for under half, and the remainder has no known explanation. V and J calls and clone size follow that table, whereas D and trimming were derived from the DNA. This sample holds 45,000 to 50,000 clones; less than 75% were observed only once. About 6% of the sample is in the top ten clones.

This specimen's time point label, interpreted: pre-treatment sample, taken before nivolumab and TIL therapy. Excised metastases, mostly pleural nodules or supraclavicular lymph nodes, were used as baseline tumor samples and were taken from the same resection from which TIL were grown. Tumors were harvested before any PD-1/PD-L1 blockade; patients then received nivolumab, and those progressing received lymphodepletion, expanded TIL infusion and IL-2. Adults with stage 4 NSCLC were enrolled from late 2017 to early 2020 in a dual-center phase I trial. The samples were drawn from an open-label, single-arm phase I trial testing tumor-infiltrating lymphocyte therapy combined with nivolumab in advanced non-small cell lung cancer. Parts of each resected tumor were snap-frozen in liquid nitrogen and kept at -80 degrees C. Tumor regions of interest were selected on H&E sections by laser-capture macrodissection, were pulverized into about 16 mg aliquots, and were extracted with Qiagen Allprep kits.

The chain employs TRBV30 and TRBJ2-1, with the D gene too uncertain to name. This sample comprised tumor tissue, obtained at baseline. The sequence came from a person aged 25 to 80 with non-small cell lung cancer. The base sequence is TGTGCCTGGAAGCCAAGTTACTCCTACAATGAGCAGTTCTTC. It translates as CAWKPSYSYNEQFF.